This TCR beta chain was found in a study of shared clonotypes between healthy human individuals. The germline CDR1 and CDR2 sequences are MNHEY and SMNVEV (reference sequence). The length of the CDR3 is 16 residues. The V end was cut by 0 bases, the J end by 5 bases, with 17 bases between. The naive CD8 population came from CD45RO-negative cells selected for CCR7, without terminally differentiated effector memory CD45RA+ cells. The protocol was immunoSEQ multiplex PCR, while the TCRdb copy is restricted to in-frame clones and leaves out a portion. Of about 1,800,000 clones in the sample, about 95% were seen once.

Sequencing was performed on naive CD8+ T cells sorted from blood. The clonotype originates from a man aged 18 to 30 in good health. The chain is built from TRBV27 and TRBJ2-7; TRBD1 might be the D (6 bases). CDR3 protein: CASSLSAGTMLDEQYF. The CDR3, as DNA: TGTGCCAGCAGTTTATCGGCCGGGACAATGTTGGACGAGCAGTACTTC.